Described below is a single T cell receptor (beta chain) sequence and its context. The antigen is undetermined. The data derive from a study of shared clonotypes between healthy human individuals. For sorted subsets, approximately 0.2 ug DNA per replicate equaled roughly 29,000 T cell genomes. This table comes from immunoSEQ multiplex PCR, and its TCRdb copy is limited to in-frame clones, with some not included. Of a few hundred thousand clones listed, around 86% are singletons. The CDR3 consists of 14 residues. V shed 6 bases, J shed 1 base, and the junction held 3 bases outside the gene matches. The germline CDR1 and CDR2 sequences are SNHLY and FYNNEI. Findings and limits, study-wide: For naive CD4 cells, around 5.1% of clonotypes were shared across a handful of donors.

None of the donors, who were healthy HIV-negative adults, had recently had acute infections or vaccinations. Sequencing was done on a sample of memory CD8+ T cells sorted from blood. Sample subset: CD45RO+ cells pooled with CCR7-negative TemRA cells. This clonotype was sampled from a man aged 18 to 30 in good health. The chain combines TRBV2 with TRBJ1-5; 7 bases line up with TRBD1. The CDR3: CASSPTGSNQPQHF. The CDR3 coding sequence is TGTGCCAGCAGCCCGACAGGGAGCAATCAGCCCCAGCATTTT.